The rows below give T cell receptor beta chains drawn from one sample of a study of regulatory T cells in long-lasting Graves disease. MiXCR, applied by TCRdb to the multiplex PCR reads, yields one record per CDR3 protein. Of roughly 380,000 distinct CDR3 sequences in the sample, about 16% were seen once. Material: peripheral blood mononuclear cells (PBMCs), obtained at new diagnosis, from a patient treated with antithyroid drugs. The receptor source for this set is a female donor with Graves disease. CDR3s include the opening cysteine and the closing phenylalanine or tryptophan. A D gene is named only where the DNA matches it firmly. Size values are once, few and many counts, or a class for expanded clones, and some rows have none.

>15|TRBV5-1|TRBJ1-4|NA|NA
TGCGCCAGCAGCTTGGGGGATCCAACTAATGAAAAACTGTTTTTT
CASSLGDPTNEKLFF
>16|TRBV12-3/TRBV12-4|TRBJ1-1|TRBD1|many
TGTGCCAGCAGTCCCCGGACAGGGTGGGGGGACACTGAAGCTTTCTTT
CASSPRTGWGDTEAFF
>16|TRBV19|TRBJ1-5|NA|few
TGTGCCAGTAGTCCCCGTCGTCAGACTGGCAATCAGCCCCAGCATTTT
CASSPRRQTGNQPQHF
>11|TRBV5-6|TRBJ2-7|NA|NA
TGTGCCAGCAGCTTGGCTGACGAGCAGTACTTC
CASSLADEQYF
>13|TRBV10-3|TRBJ2-7|NA|many
TGTGCCATCAGTGATGCGGGGAGCTACGAGCAGTACTTC
CAISDAGSYEQYF
>17|TRBV3-1|TRBJ2-1|TRBD2|many
TGTGCCAGCAGCTACGGACTAGCGGGCGTGGGGTACAATGAGCAGTTCTTC
CASSYGLAGVGYNEQFF
>13|TRBV20-1|TRBJ2-1|NA|many
TGCAGTGCGAAGGATGTGGCATACAATGAGCAGTTCTTC
CSAKDVAYNEQFF
>14|TRBV19|TRBJ2-5|TRBD2|NA
TGTGCCAGTAGTATCCTAGCGGAGCAAGAGACCCAGTACTTC
CASSILAEQETQYF
>14|TRBV30|TRBJ2-5|TRBD2|many
TGTGCCTGGAGTTTGGGACTAGCGAGAGAGACCCAGTACTTC
CAWSLGLARETQYF
>15|TRBV5-6|TRBJ1-1|NA|many
TGTGCCAGCAGCTTGGACTGGACTAGGAACACTGAAGCTTTCTTT
CASSLDWTRNTEAFF